Listed here are 18 T cell receptor beta chains from one sample, sequenced in a study of shared clonotypes between healthy human individuals. CD45RO-negative cells were positively selected for CCR7, leaving out terminally differentiated effector memory CD45RA+ cells. The table came from immunoSEQ multiplex PCR; TCRdb's copy has only in-frame clones and leaves some out. The sample contains 1.5 million to 2.5 million clones, approximately 94% of which appear only once. The sequenced sample consisted of naive CD8+ T cells sorted from blood. These receptors were collected from a man aged 18 to 30 in good health.

Turning to this clone: Other DNA sequences in the sample encode the same CDR3. This chain connects TRBV4-1 to TRBJ2-7, with TRBD1 matching 7 bases. CDR3 size: 15 residues. In germline, CDR1 is MGHRA, CDR2 YSYEKL. V lost 0 bases to trimming and J lost 1 base; unmatched junction nucleotides: 3. The chain's CDR3 is CASSQEGTASYEQYF. The CDR3 nucleotides are TGCGCCAGCAGCCAAGAAGGGACAGCTTCCTACGAGCAGTACTTC.

The V call is TRBV25-1, the J call TRBJ2-1; maybe TRBD2 (6 bases). There are 14 residues in the CDR3. Trimming stripped 2 bases from V and 4 bases from J, with 9 bases between. Germline V gives CDR1 MGHDK, CDR2 SYGVNS. Here the CDR3 DNA reads TGTGCCAGCAGTGAACTCGGGGGTTACAATGAGCAGTTCTTC. It translates to CASSELGGYNEQFF. Full variable domain (remainder filled in from reference TRBV25-1 and TRBJ2-1): EADIYQTPRYLVIGTGKKITLECSQTMGHDKMYWYQQDPGMELHLIHYSYGVNSTEKGDLSSESTVSRIRTEHFPLTLESARPSHTSQYLCASSELGGYNEQFFGPGTRLTVL.

This chain connects TRBV5-6 to TRBJ1-1; no clear D gene. Germline loops: CDR1 SGHDT, CDR2 YYEEEE. The ends were cut back, 2 bases at V and 6 bases at J, with 8 bases in the middle. This CDR3 is built from 12 residues. The CDR3 coding sequence is TGTGCCAGCAGCTTTCCGGCCTCTGAAGCTTTCTTT. As protein: CASSFPASEAFF.

V and J are TRBV11-2 and TRBJ2-3, with 11 positions matching TRBD1. This CDR3 comprises 16 residues. Looked up from germline, CDR1 is SGHAT and CDR2 is FQNNGV. After removal of 2 bases from V and 8 bases from J, the junction contained 9 bases not matched to a gene. The CDR3 is CASSLSNWGQGVTQYF. The CDR3 DNA follows: TGTGCCAGCAGCTTATCGAACTGGGGACAGGGGGTTACGCAGTATTTT. Supplemented by reference TRBV11-2 and TRBJ2-3, the full variable domain reads EAGVAQSPRYKIIEKRQSVAFWCNPISGHATLYWYQQILGQGPKLLIQFQNNGVVDDSQLPKDRFSAERLKGVDSTLKIQPAKLEDSAVYLCASSLSNWGQGVTQYFGPGTRLTVL.

The V call is TRBV4-1, the J call TRBJ2-7; no reliable D call. The CDR3 is 14 residues long. V lost 4 bases and J 0 bases, leaving 10 bases between the germline ends. The germline V gene encodes CDR1 MGHRA and CDR2 YSYEKL. The CDR3 DNA is TGCGCCAGCAGCCTCGACTTATACTCCTACGAGCAGTACTTC. Protein product: CASSLDLYSYEQYF.

V usage is TRBV4-3 and J usage is TRBJ1-1; D is possibly TRBD1 (5 bases). V was shortened by 1 base and J by 3 bases, with 12 bases between the two germline ends. The CDR3 contains 15 residues. Germline-derived CDR1 and CDR2 are LGHNA and YSLEER. CDR3 sequence reads: CASSQGTTDHTEAFF. The CDR3 DNA sequence: TGCGCCAGCAGCCAAGGGACGACAGACCACACTGAAGCTTTCTTT.

The gene calls are TRBV2 and TRBJ2-5, with TRBD1 matching over 9 bases. Trimming at V came to 8 bases and at J to 3 bases, leaving 10 bases not matched to a gene. There are 15 residues in the CDR3. The germline CDR1 and CDR2 sequences are SNHLY and FYNNEI. The CDR3 coding sequence is TGTGCCAGCGGGGGGGAAAGGACAGGGGAAGAGACCCAGTACTTC. Protein product: CASGGERTGEETQYF.

Remarks on this clone: Distinct nucleotide sequences in the sample also encode this CDR3. The chain joins TRBV27 to TRBJ2-3; TRBD2 is a possible D gene (5 bases). The CDR3 loop spans 14 amino acids. Germline V gene data show CDR1 as MNHEY and CDR2 as SMNVEV (reference sequence). The ends were cut back, 3 bases at V and 2 bases at J, with 9 bases in the middle. The CDR3 bases are TGTGCCAGCAGTTTGAGGGAACCCACAGATACGCAGTATTTT. This translates into CASSLREPTDTQYF.

To note about this clone: Additional DNA sequences in this sample encode the identical CDR3. The chain combines TRBV27 with TRBJ2-7; 7 bases match TRBD2. Trimming took 3 bases from V and 4 from J; bases not matched to a gene: 3. This CDR3 comprises 13 residues. The germline V gene encodes CDR1 MNHEY and CDR2 SMNVEV (reference sequence). CDR3 in DNA: TGTGCCAGCAGTTTGACTAGCACTTACGAGCAGTACTTC. Protein: CASSLTSTYEQYF.

The chain employs TRBV28 and TRBJ2-7; TRBD1 aligns across 7 bases. V was clipped by 7 bases and J by 3 bases; unmatched bases: 6. CDR3 length: 13 residues. Germline loops: CDR1 MDHEN, CDR2 SYDVKM. The CDR3 protein is CASKGTDYYEQYF. For the CDR3, the DNA is TGTGCCAGCAAGGGGACAGACTACTACGAGCAGTACTTC.

CDR3 sequence (DNA): TGTGCCACCAGCAGAGATTGGGGGGAGGCCCGTGATACGCAGTATTTT. It codes for CATSRDWGEARDTQYF. This chain links TRBV15 with TRBJ2-3; a weak D match, TRBD2 (6 bases). Germline CDR1 is LNHNV and CDR2 is YYDKDF (reference sequence). V lost 0 bases to trimming and J lost 6 bases, with 16 bases between them. This CDR3 is built from 16 residues.

The J gene is TRBJ2-1, the V gene TRBV7-2; 10 bases fit TRBD2. Germline CDR1 reads SGHTA; CDR2 reads FQGNSA. The V gene end was trimmed by 4 bases and the J gene end by 6 bases; junction bases not matched to a gene: 6. This CDR3 has 15 amino acids. The CDR3 here is CASSSLAGALNEQFF. The CDR3, as DNA: TGTGCCAGCAGCTCCCTAGCGGGGGCCCTCAATGAGCAGTTCTTC.

The sample holds one count of this clone. The genes are TRBV5-4 and TRBJ2-1; D might be TRBD1 (6 bases). Trimming shortened V by 9 bases and J by 1 base, and 14 bases separated the two germline ends. CDR1 is SGHNT and CDR2 is YYREEE in the germline V gene (reference sequence). This CDR3 spans 14 amino acids. CDR3 DNA: TGTGCCATTCCGGGACACGCGTCCTACAATGAGCAGTTCTTC. It encodes CAIPGHASYNEQFF.

The chain combines TRBV7-8 with TRBJ2-5; the D gene is possibly TRBD1 (7 bases). V lost 0 bases to trimming and J lost 4 bases, with 12 bases between them. The germline V gene encodes CDR1 SGHVS and CDR2 FQNEAQ. The CDR3 has 15 residues. The CDR3 sequence is CASSLAAGGRETQYF. DNA for the CDR3: TGTGCCAGCAGCTTAGCCGCAGGGGGGCGAGAGACCCAGTACTTC.

This rearrangement joins TRBV25-1 to TRBJ2-5, with 11 bases that match TRBD2. Losses at the gene ends were 4 bases for V and 2 bases for J; bases not matched to a gene: 6. Germline V gene lookup returns CDR1 MGHDK and CDR2 SYGVNS. This CDR3 has 16 amino acids. CDR3 in DNA: TGTGCCAGCAGTGTTGAGACTAGCGGGGCTCAAGAGACCCAGTACTTC. Its protein is CASSVETSGAQETQYF.

The chain recombines TRBV7-9 with TRBJ2-1, with 9 bases aligning to TRBD2. This CDR3 region has 17 residues. V shed 5 bases, J shed 0 bases, and the junction held 8 bases outside the gene matches. Germline-derived CDR1 and CDR2 are SEHNR and FQNEAQ (reference sequence). The CDR3 nucleotides read TGTGCCAGCAGCCCCCTAGCTAGCGGGGTCTCCTACAATGAGCAGTTCTTC. It is translated as CASSPLASGVSYNEQFF.

This rearrangement joins TRBV6-5 to TRBJ2-5; 9 positions match TRBD2. This CDR3 has 16 residues. V lost 0 bases and J lost 5; bases outside the gene matches: 7. Germline assignment: CDR1 MNHEY and CDR2 SVGAGI. CDR3 nucleotide sequence: TGTGCCAGCAGTTACTCGTCGCGGGGGGGCAAGGAGACCCAGTACTTC. It codes for CASSYSSRGGKETQYF.

The V call is TRBV6-1, the J call TRBJ1-5; D is perhaps TRBD1 (5 bases). CDR3 length equals 17 residues. Trimming stripped 1 base from V and 2 bases from J, with 15 bases between. CDR1 MNHNS and CDR2 SASEGT come from the germline V gene. The DNA for the CDR3 is TGTGCCAGCAGTGAAGAGCAGGGACTGGTAGGCAATCAGCCCCAGCATTTT. Protein sequence: CASSEEQGLVGNQPQHF.